This TCR beta chain was recorded in a study of identical twins. Study observations and caveats: Monozygotic twins shared more out-of-frame TCR alpha than recombination models predicted.

This clonotype showed up just a few times. As yet, its antigen is unknown. Template switching added a universal primer binding site, and final cDNA carried unique molecular identifiers. Each CDR3 protein is one row after TCRdb ran MiXCR on the 5' RACE reads. The table lists 690,000 or so distinct CDR3 sequences, 6% to 6.5% of them singletons. Each donor (without exception) was a healthy Caucasian. Germline-derived CDR1 and CDR2 are LGHDT and YNNKEL (reference sequence). Trimming cost V 5 bases and J 4 bases, with 15 bases left between them. The CDR3 spans 15 residues. Material: naive T cells sorted from blood. The V gene is TRBV3-1, the J gene TRBJ2-1, with unresolved D. The TCR comes from a man between 18 and 35 years old in good health. In nucleotides, the CDR3 is TGTGCCAGCAGCTCGGACGGAGATGAATACAATGAGCAGTTCTTC. Its protein product is CASSSDGDEYNEQFF.